This TCR beta chain was sequenced during a study of T cell responses to AZD1222 COVID-19 vaccine. About this clone itself: Its specificity is not known.

Only in-frame clones appear in the TCRdb table, and some are missing; sequencing was by immunoSEQ multiplex PCR. The sample yields tens of thousands of clones, 85% to 90% seen once. Researchers grouped second doses given at about 4 or about 12 weeks into one pool. Study-wide points: The donor cohort was predominantly white British with a female majority, and clonal diversity may have been underestimated. Samples come after the peak T cell response, not at day 14.

CDR3 length: 15 residues. CDR1 and CDR2 from the germline V gene are MNHEY and SVGAGI. Deletions cut 5 bases from V and 0 bases from J, with 13 bases between. This chain joins TRBV6-5 and TRBJ1-1; perhaps TRBD1 as D (6 bases). The TCR was taken from an adult who received the AZD1222 COVID-19 vaccine. The material sequenced was peripheral blood, taken 28 days after the second AZD1222 dose. The CDR3 region has the DNA TGTGCCAGCAGTAACCGGGACACCATGAACACTGAAGCTTTCTTT. Protein product: CASSNRDTMNTEAFF.